Below, one TCR beta chain is given with its context. The antigen remains unidentified. Trimming cost V 3 bases and J 9 bases, with 16 bases left between them. Germline lookup yields CDR1 SGHDT and CDR2 YYEEEE. The CDR3 is made up of 15 amino acids. The sample is drawn from a study of T cell responses to AZD1222 COVID-19 vaccine. Study outcomes and limitations: Just six AZD1222 recipients were seropositive at baseline. Spike-specific TCR breadth and depth rose after two AZD1222 doses. Females made up more of the donors, who were largely white British, and clonal diversity may have come out too low. No day 14 peak samples; only post-peak repertoires were characterized.

Some clones are missing from TCRdb's copy, which holds only in-frame ones; the method was immunoSEQ multiplex PCR. Of some 140,000 clones in the sample, about 92% were seen once. This chain uses TRBV5-6 with TRBJ1-6; D remains ambiguous. This sequence originates from an adult in good health. Sequenced here: peripheral blood, sampled on day 0 of AZD1222 vaccination. CDR3 bases: TGTGCCAGCAGCTACGACATGGGGTCGAGTTCACCCCTCCACTTT. It yields the protein CASSYDMGSSSPLHF.